The T cell receptor (beta chain) under discussion was sequenced for a study of radiotherapy plus CTLA-4 blockade in lung cancer (dated by TCRdb to the late 2010s). Regarding the research as a whole: Among enrolled patients, about 19% had an objective response and about 30% reached disease control.

The study evaluated CTLA-4 blockade (ipilimumab) given together with focal radiation therapy in patients who had chemo-refractory metastatic non-small-cell lung cancer. To prepare the library, the immunoSEQ multiplex PCR assay was applied. In its TCRdb copy, this immuneACCESS table keeps in-frame sequences only and misses some clones. Where compared with another copy, unresolved V genes explain less than half of these, and the others have no known cause. This sample comprises tens of thousands of clones, 55% to 75% of them detected only once. Jointly, the top ten make up around 9.9% of the sample. V ends up 0 bases short and J 6 bases short, with an unmatched junction base count of 10. Based on the germline V gene (reference sequence), the CDR1 and CDR2 sequences are LNHDA and SQIVND. The CDR3 numbers 16 residues from cysteine through phenylalanine. Only the CDR3 portion is preserved as DNA: 48 bases, with reading frame beginning at the first base.

Here is what the overall study found, with its caveats: TCR clones derived from tumors expanded in peripheral blood after treatment with radiotherapy and ipilimumab. The strongest predictors of response, as reported, were early dynamic changes in blood T cell clones along with a rise in serum interferon-beta after radiation.

As for this clone: It lacks a known antigen. Within one base of it there is no much larger clone, and no base qualities were kept.

The chain is encoded by TRBV19 joined to TRBJ1-2; the junction holds 7 bases that match TRBD1. Source: peripheral blood, taken from a patient treated with radiotherapy plus ipilimumab. The TCR sequence derives from a human donor with non-small cell lung cancer who had stable disease on radiotherapy plus ipilimumab. The sequence in DNA is TGTGCCAGTAGTATAGACTTAATGACAGGGTATGATGGCTACACCTTC. Its coded protein is CASSIDLMTGYDGYTF.